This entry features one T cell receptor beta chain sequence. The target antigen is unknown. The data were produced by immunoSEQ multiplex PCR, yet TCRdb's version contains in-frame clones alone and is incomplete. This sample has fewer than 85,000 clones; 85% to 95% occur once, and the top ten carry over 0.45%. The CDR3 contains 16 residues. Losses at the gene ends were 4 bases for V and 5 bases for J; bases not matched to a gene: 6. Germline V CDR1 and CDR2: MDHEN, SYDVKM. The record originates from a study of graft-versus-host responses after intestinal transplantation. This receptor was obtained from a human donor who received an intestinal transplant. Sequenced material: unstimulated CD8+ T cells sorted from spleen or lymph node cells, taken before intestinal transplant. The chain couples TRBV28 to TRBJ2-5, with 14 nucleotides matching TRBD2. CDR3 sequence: CASSSGTSGSAETQYF. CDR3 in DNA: TGTGCCAGCAGTTCCGGGACTAGCGGGAGCGCCGAGACCCAGTACTTC.